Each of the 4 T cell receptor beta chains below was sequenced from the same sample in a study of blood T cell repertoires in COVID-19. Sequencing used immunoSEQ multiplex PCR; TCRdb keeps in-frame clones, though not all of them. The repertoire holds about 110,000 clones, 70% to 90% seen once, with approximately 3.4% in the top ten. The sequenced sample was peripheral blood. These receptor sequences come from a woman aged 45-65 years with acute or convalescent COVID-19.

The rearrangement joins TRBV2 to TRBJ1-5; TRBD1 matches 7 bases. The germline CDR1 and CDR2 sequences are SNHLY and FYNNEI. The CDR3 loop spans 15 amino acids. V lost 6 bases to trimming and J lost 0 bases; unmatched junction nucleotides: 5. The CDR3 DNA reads TGTGCCAGCAGCAAGGGGGCACATAGCAATCAGCCCCAGCATTTT. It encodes CASSKGAHSNQPQHF.

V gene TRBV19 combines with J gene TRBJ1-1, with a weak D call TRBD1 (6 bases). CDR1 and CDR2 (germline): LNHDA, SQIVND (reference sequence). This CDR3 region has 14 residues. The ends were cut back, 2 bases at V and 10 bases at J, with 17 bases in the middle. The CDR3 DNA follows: TGTGCCAGTAGTATAATTGGCCAGGGGAGGGCAGCTTTCTTT. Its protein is CASSIIGQGRAAFF.

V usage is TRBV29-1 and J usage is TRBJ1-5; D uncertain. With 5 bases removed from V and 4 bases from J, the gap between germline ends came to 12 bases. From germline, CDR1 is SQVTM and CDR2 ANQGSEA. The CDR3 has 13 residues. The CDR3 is CSVTTTLNQPQHF. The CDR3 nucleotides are TGCAGCGTTACCACTACACTAAATCAGCCCCAGCATTTT.

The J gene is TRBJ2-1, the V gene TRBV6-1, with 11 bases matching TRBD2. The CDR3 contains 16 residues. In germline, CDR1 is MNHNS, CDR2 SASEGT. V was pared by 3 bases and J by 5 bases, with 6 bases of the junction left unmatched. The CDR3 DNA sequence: TGTGCCAGCAGTGATCTAGCGGGAGGCAGTAACAATGAGCAGTTCTTC. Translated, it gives CASSDLAGGSNNEQFF.